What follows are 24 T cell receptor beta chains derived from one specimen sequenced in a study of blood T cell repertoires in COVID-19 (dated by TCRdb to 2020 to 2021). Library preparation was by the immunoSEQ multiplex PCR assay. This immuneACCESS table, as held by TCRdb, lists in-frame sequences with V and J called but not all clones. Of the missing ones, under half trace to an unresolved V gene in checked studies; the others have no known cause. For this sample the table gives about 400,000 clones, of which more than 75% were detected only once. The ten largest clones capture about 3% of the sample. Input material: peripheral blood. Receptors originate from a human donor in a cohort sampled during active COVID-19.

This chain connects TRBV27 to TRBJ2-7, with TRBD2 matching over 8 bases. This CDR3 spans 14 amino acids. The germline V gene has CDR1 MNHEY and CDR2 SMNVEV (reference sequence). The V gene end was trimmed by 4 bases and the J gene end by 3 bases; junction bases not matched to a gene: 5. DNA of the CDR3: TGTGCCAGCAGTTCGCAGCGGGAGAACTACGAGCAGTACTTC. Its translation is CASSSQRENYEQYF.

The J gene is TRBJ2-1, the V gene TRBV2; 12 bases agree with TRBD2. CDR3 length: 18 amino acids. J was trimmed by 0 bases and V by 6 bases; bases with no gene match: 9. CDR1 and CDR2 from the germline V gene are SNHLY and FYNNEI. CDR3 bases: TGTGCCAGCAGGCGACTAGCGGGAGCATCCAGCTCCTACAATGAGCAGTTCTTC. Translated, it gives CASRRLAGASSSYNEQFF.

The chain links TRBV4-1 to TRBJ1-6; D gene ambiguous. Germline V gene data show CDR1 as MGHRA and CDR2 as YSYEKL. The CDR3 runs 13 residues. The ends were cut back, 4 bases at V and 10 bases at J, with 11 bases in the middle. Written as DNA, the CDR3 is TGCGCCAGCAGCCTGCCAGTAAGATCACCCCTCCACTTT. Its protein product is CASSLPVRSPLHF.

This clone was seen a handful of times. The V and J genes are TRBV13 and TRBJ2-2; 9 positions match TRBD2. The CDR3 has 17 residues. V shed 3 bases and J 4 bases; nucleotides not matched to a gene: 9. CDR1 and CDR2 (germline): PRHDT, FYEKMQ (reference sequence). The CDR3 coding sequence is TGTGCCAGCAGCTTTATAGTAGCGGGAGTTACCACCGGGGAGCTGTTTTTT. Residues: CASSFIVAGVTTGELFF.

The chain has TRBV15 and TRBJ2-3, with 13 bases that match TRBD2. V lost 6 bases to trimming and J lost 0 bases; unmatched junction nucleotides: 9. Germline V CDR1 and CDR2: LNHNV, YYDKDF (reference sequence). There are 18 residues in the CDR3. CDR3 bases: TGTGCCACCAGAGGACGAACTAGCGGGGGGGTTAGCACAGATACGCAGTATTTT. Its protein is CATRGRTSGGVSTDTQYF.

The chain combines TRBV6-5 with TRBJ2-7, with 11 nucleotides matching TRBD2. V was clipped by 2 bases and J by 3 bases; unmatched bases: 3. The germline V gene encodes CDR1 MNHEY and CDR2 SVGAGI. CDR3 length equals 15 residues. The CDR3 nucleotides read TGTGCCAGCAGTTACCGGCTAGCGGGGGGCTACGAGCAGTACTTC. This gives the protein CASSYRLAGGYEQYF.

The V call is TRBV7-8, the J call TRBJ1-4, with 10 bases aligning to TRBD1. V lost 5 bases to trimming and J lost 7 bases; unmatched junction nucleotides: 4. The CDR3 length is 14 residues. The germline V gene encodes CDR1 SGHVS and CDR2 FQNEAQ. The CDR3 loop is CASSPGQGSEKLFF. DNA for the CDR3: TGTGCCAGCAGCCCGGGACAGGGGAGTGAAAAACTGTTTTTT. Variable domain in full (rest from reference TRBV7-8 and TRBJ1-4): GAGVSQSPRYKVAKRGQDVALRCDPISGHVSLFWYQQALGQGPEFLTYFQNEAQLDKSGLPSDRFFAERPEGSVSTLKIQRTQQEDSAVYLCASSPGQGSEKLFFGSGTQLSVL.

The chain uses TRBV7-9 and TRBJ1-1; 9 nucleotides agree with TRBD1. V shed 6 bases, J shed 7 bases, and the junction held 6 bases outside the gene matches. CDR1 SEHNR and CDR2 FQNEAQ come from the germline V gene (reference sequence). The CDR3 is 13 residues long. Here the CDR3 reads CASRGQGKIEAFF. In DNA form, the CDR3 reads TGTGCCAGCAGGGGACAGGGTAAAATTGAAGCTTTCTTT.

The CDR3 sequence: CASSKDTNTEAFF. The CDR3 bases are TGTGCCAGCAGTAAAGACACGAACACTGAAGCTTTCTTT. V is TRBV2 and J is TRBJ1-1; the D is unclear. Trimming cost V 5 bases and J 1 base, with 8 bases left between them. Germline V gene lookup returns CDR1 SNHLY and CDR2 FYNNEI. The CDR3 loop spans 13 amino acids.

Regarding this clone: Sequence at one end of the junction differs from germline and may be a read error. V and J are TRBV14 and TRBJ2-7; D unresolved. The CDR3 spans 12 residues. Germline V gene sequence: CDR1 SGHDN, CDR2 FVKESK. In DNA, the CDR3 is TGTGCCAGCAGCACTCGGTTCGGAGCTCTCCGCTTC. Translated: CASSTRFGALRF. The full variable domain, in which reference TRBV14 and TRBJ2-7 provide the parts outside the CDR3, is EAGVTQFPSHSVIEKGQTVTLRCDPISGHDNLYWYRRVMGKEIKFLLHFVKESKQDESGMPNNRFLAERTGGTYSTLKVQPAELEDSGVYFCASSTRFGALRFGPGTRLTVT.

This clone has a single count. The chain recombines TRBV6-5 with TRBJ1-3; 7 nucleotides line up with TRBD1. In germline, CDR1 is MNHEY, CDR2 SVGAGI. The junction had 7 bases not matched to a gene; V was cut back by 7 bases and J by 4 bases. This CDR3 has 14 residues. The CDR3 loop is CASTSGTAGNTIYF. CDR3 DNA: TGTGCCAGCACTTCCGGGACAGCAGGAAACACCATATATTTT.

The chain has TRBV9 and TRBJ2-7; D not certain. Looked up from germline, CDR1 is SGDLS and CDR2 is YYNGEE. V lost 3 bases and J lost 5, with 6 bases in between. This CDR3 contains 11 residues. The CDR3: CASSGVNEQYF. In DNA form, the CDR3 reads TGTGCCAGCAGCGGAGTCAACGAGCAGTACTTC.

The chain's CDR3 is CASSVVRGGPTDTQYF. The DNA of the CDR3 is TGTGCCAGCAGTGTAGTGCGGGGGGGGCCCACAGATACGCAGTATTTT. V is TRBV6-1 and J is TRBJ2-3; TRBD2 aligns across 9 bases. After removal of 4 bases from V and 2 bases from J, the junction contained 7 bases not matched to a gene. Germline CDR1 reads MNHNS; CDR2 reads SASEGT. The CDR3 has 16 amino acids.

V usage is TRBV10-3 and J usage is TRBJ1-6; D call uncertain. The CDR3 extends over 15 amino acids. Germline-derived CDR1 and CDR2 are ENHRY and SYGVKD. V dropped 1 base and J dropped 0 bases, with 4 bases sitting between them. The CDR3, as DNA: TGTGCCATCAGTGAGTGGAGCTCCTATAATTCACCCCTCCACTTT. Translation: CAISEWSSYNSPLHF.

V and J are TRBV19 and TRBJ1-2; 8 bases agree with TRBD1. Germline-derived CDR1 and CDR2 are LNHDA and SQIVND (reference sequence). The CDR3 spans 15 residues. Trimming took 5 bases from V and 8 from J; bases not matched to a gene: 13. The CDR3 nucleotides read TGTGCCAGTAGTTCTCCGGGTCAGGGGGCTTTCGGCTACACCTTC. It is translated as CASSSPGQGAFGYTF.

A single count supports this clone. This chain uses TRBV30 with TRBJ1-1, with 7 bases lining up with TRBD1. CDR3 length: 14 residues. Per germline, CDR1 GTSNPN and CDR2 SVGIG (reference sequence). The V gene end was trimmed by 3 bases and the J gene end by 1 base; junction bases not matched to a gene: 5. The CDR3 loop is CAWSRDRSNTEAFF. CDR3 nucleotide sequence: TGTGCCTGGAGCCGGGACAGATCGAACACTGAAGCTTTCTTT.

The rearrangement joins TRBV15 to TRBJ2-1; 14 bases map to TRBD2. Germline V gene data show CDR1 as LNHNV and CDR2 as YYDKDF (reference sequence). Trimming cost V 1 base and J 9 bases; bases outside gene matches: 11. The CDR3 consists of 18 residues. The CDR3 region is CATSRVRLAGGHFGEQFF. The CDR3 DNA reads TGTGCCACCAGCAGAGTTCGACTAGCGGGAGGGCACTTTGGTGAGCAGTTCTTC.

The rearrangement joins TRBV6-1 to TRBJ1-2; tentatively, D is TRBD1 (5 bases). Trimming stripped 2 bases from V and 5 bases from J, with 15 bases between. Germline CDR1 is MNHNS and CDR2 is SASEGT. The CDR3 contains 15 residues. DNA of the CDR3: TGTGCCAGCAGTGAATCACCCGGGACTCGATATGGCTACACCTTC. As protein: CASSESPGTRYGYTF.

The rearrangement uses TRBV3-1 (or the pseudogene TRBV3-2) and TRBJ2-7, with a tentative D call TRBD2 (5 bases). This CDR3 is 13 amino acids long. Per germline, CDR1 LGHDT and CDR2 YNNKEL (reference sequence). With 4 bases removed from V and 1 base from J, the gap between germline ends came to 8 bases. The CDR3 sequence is CASSLSGSYEQYF. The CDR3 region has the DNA TGTGCCAGCAGCCTAAGCGGATCCTACGAGCAGTACTTC.

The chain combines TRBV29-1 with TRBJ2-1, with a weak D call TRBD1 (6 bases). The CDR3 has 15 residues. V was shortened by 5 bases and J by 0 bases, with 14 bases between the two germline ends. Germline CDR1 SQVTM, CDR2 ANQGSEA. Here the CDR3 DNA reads TGCAGCGTTCCGGACAGCGCTGGCTCCTACAATGAGCAGTTCTTC. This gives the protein CSVPDSAGSYNEQFF.

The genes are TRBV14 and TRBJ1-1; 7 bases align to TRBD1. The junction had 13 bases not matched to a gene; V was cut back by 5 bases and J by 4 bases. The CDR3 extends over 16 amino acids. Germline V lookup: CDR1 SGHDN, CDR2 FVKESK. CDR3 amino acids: CASSKRQGTGTTEAFF. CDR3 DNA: TGTGCCAGCAGCAAAAGACAGGGCACAGGGACCACTGAAGCTTTCTTT. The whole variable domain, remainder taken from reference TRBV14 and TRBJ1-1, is EAGVTQFPSHSVIEKGQTVTLRCDPISGHDNLYWYRRVMGKEIKFLLHFVKESKQDESGMPNNRFLAERTGGTYSTLKVQPAELEDSGVYFCASSKRQGTGTTEAFFGQGTRLTVV.

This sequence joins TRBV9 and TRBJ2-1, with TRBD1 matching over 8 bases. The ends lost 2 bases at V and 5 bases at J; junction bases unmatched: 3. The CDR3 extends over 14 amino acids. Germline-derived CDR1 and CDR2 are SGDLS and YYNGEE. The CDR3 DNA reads TGTGCCAGCAGCGTGGGGGACAGGAACAATGAGCAGTTCTTC. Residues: CASSVGDRNNEQFF. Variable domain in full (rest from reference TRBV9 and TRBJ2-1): DSGVTQTPKHLITATGQRVTLRCSPRSGDLSVYWYQQSLDQGLQFLIQYYNGEERAKGNILERFSAQQFPDLHSELNLSSLELGDSALYFCASSVGDRNNEQFFGPGTRLTVL.

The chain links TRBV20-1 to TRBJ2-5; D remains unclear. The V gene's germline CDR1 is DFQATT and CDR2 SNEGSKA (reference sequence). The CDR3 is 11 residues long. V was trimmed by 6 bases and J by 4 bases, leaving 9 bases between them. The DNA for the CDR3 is TGCAGTGCCGCGGAGTTAGAGACCCAGTACTTC. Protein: CSAAELETQYF.

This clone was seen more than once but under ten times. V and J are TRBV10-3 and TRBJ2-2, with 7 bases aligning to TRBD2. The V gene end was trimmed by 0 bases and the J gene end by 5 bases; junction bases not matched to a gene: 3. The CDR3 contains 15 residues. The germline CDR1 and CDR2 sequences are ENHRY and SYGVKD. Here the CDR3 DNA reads TGTGCCATCAGTGAGTCGGGACTAAATACCGGGGAGCTGTTTTTT. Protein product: CAISESGLNTGELFF.